This is a list of T cell receptor beta chains from one sample in a study of blood T cell repertoires in COVID-19. Libraries were prepared by immunoSEQ multiplex PCR; TCRdb keeps only in-frame clonotypes and omits some of them. Of 180,000 or so clones detected, approximately 83% appear once; the ten largest clones hold 11%. Sequencing was done on a sample of peripheral blood. The receptor source for this set is a human donor with active or convalescent COVID-19. The donor label of this sample is uncertain. Both conserved end residues are part of each CDR3. The order of the fields is J gene, D gene, V gene, clone size, CDR3 DNA, CDR3 protein. A D gene is named only where the DNA matches it firmly. The size field is filled for only some rows; it gives once, few, many or a size class.

J: TRBJ1-4
D: .
V: TRBV28
size: .
DNA: TGTGCCAGCGGGCTTGAGGGGGCAACTAATGAAAAACTGTTTTTT
CDR3: CASGLEGATNEKLFF

J: TRBJ1-1
D: .
V: TRBV6-1
size: .
DNA: TGTGCCAGCAGTGAAGCGGGGGGGCCGAACACTGAAGCTTTCTTT
CDR3: CASSEAGGPNTEAFF

J: TRBJ2-7
D: .
V: TRBV7-2
size: .
DNA: TGTGCCAGCAGCTTCGACCGGGACACCACCTACGAGCAGTACTTC
CDR3: CASSFDRDTTYEQYF

J: TRBJ1-5
D: TRBD1
V: TRBV24-1
size: .
DNA: TGTGCCACCAGTGATACCGACAGGGATGATCAGCCCCAGCATTTT
CDR3: CATSDTDRDDQPQHF

J: TRBJ1-4
D: .
V: TRBV5-4
size: .
DNA: TGTGCCAGCAGCCCGCTCCCAGGGAAAAGGGAAAAACTGTTTTTT
CDR3: CASSPLPGKREKLFF

J: TRBJ2-5
D: TRBD2
V: TRBV9
size: once
DNA: TGTGCCAGCAGCGTATCATTAGCGGGTGAAGAGACCCAGTACTTC
CDR3: CASSVSLAGEETQYF

J: TRBJ2-2
D: .
V: TRBV6-5
size: .
DNA: TGTGCCAGCAGTCCCGGAGCGAACACCGGGGAGCTGTTTTTT
CDR3: CASSPGANTGELFF

J: TRBJ2-3
D: TRBD2
V: TRBV11-3
size: .
DNA: TGTGCCAGCAGCTTACTAGCGGCTAGCACAGATACGCAGTATTTT
CDR3: CASSLLAASTDTQYF

J: TRBJ1-5
D: .
V: TRBV2
size: .
DNA: TGTGCGAGCGGGCCTGACGAGGGGCCCCAGCATTTT
CDR3: CASGPDEGPQHF

J: TRBJ2-3
D: TRBD2
V: TRBV3-1/TRBV3-2
size: .
DNA: TGTGCCAGCAGTCGCCGACTAGCGGGAGGAGTTGAAGATACGCAGTATTTT
CDR3: CASSRRLAGGVEDTQYF

J: TRBJ2-5
D: TRBD2
V: TRBV7-2
size: .
DNA: TGTGCCAGCAGCTTAGGACTAGCGGGGGGATTAGGCCAAGAGACCCAGTACTTC
CDR3: CASSLGLAGGLGQETQYF

J: TRBJ2-7
D: TRBD1
V: TRBV25-1
size: few
DNA: TGTGCCAGCAGTGAAAGACAGGGGGGTGGGGACGAGCAGTACTTC
CDR3: CASSERQGGGDEQYF

J: TRBJ2-4
D: TRBD2
V: TRBV6-5
size: .
DNA: TGTGCCGTGGGACTAGCGGGAGTAGGCAAAAACATTCAGTACTTC
CDR3: CAVGLAGVGKNIQYF

J: TRBJ2-7
D: .
V: TRBV7-2
size: .
DNA: TGTGCCAGCAGCTTTAGGGGGACCTACGAGCAGTACTTC
CDR3: CASSFRGTYEQYF

J: TRBJ2-7
D: TRBD2
V: TRBV2
size: once
DNA: TGTGCCAGCAACCCGGGACTAGCGGTTCACCACGAGCAGTACTTC
CDR3: CASNPGLAVHHEQYF

J: TRBJ2-3
D: .
V: TRBV28
size: .
DNA: TGTGCCAGCAGCCCCCGGGACTTTTCGGTAGGGCAGTATTTT
CDR3: CASSPRDFSVGQYF

J: TRBJ2-7
D: TRBD2
V: TRBV2
size: .
DNA: TGTGCCAGCAACTGGGTCGCGGGGGGGCAGGACGAGCAGTACTTC
CDR3: CASNWVAGGQDEQYF

J: TRBJ1-6
D: .
V: TRBV30
size: .
DNA: TGTGCCTGGAGTACAAGACAGATGAGCTCCTATAATTCACCCCTCCACTTT
CDR3: CAWSTRQMSSYNSPLHF

J: TRBJ1-6
D: TRBD1
V: TRBV2
size: .
DNA: TGTGCCACGACCAAGGACAGGACTAAGGGGTCACCCCTCCACTTT
CDR3: CATTKDRTKGSPLHF

J: TRBJ1-1
D: .
V: TRBV15
size: .
DNA: TGTGCCACCAGCGCCCTCTTGACTGGCATAGGCACTGAAGCTTTCTTT
CDR3: CATSALLTGIGTEAFF

J: TRBJ2-3
D: .
V: TRBV29-1
size: .
DNA: TGCAGCGTTCGGGACAAAGATACGCAGTATTTT
CDR3: CSVRDKDTQYF

J: TRBJ1-2
D: .
V: TRBV29-1
size: .
DNA: TGCAGCGTTGAGACCGGGGGCTACACCTTC
CDR3: CSVETGGYTF

J: TRBJ2-4
D: TRBD2
V: TRBV27
size: .
DNA: TGTGCCAGCAGTCCTAGAGCTAGCGGGTTAGCCAAAAACATTCAGTACTTC
CDR3: CASSPRASGLAKNIQYF

J: TRBJ1-5
D: .
V: TRBV19
size: .
DNA: TGTGCCAGTAGTATGTTACTTAGCAATCAGCCCCAGCATTTT
CDR3: CASSMLLSNQPQHF

J: TRBJ2-7
D: .
V: TRBV5-1
size: .
DNA: TGCGCCAGCAGCTTGGGTCAGGGATCCTACGAGCAGTACTTC
CDR3: CASSLGQGSYEQYF

J: TRBJ2-4
D: TRBD2
V: TRBV13
size: .
DNA: TGTGCCAGCAGCTCGGGACTAGCGGCCGCCAAAAACATTCAGTACTTC
CDR3: CASSSGLAAAKNIQYF

J: TRBJ2-7
D: .
V: TRBV4-1
size: .
DNA: TGCGCCAGCAGCCAAGAGGGGAGAGACTACGAGCAGTACTTC
CDR3: CASSQEGRDYEQYF

J: TRBJ1-3
D: TRBD1
V: TRBV9
size: .
DNA: TGTGCCAGCAGCGTCGGACAGGGGATGGTTGGAAACACCATATATTTT
CDR3: CASSVGQGMVGNTIYF

J: TRBJ2-7
D: .
V: TRBV3-1/TRBV3-2
size: once
DNA: TGTGCCAGCCGCCCTGGGCCGAGTTACGAGCAGTACTTC
CDR3: CASRPGPSYEQYF

J: TRBJ2-7
D: .
V: TRBV21-1
size: .
DNA: TGTGCCAGCAGCCTAGGTTTCGGGTCGGAGCGCTACGAGCAGTACTTC
CDR3: CASSLGFGSERYEQYF

J: TRBJ2-4
D: .
V: TRBV7-8
size: .
DNA: TGTGCCAGCAGCTCCTCCATCCTAGATCCCCTAACCTTCAACATTCAGTACTTC
CDR3: CASSSSILDPLTFNIQYF

J: TRBJ1-2
D: TRBD1
V: TRBV7-9
size: .
DNA: TGTGCCAGCAGCGTCCGGGACAGGGGAATCCGTGGCTACACCTTC
CDR3: CASSVRDRGIRGYTF

J: TRBJ1-3
D: TRBD1
V: TRBV6-5
size: .
DNA: TGTGCCAGCTCCCGAACCGGGACAGCCGGAAACACCATATATTTT
CDR3: CASSRTGTAGNTIYF

J: TRBJ1-2
D: .
V: TRBV12-3/TRBV12-4
size: .
DNA: TGTGCCAGCAGTAACCGGAGGGACTATGGCTACACCTTC
CDR3: CASSNRRDYGYTF

J: TRBJ1-1
D: .
V: TRBV29-1
size: few
DNA: TGCAGCGTTAAAAAAACAGTGACTGAAGCTTTCTTT
CDR3: CSVKKTVTEAFF

J: TRBJ2-7
D: .
V: TRBV25-1
size: .
DNA: TGTGCCAGCAGTGACTTCGGGGTTAACTCCTACGAGCAGTACTTC
CDR3: CASSDFGVNSYEQYF

J: TRBJ2-7
D: TRBD2
V: TRBV30
size: .
DNA: TGTGCCTGGAGAGGTCGACTAGCGGGCTTGGAGCAGTACTTC
CDR3: CAWRGRLAGLEQYF

J: TRBJ2-1
D: TRBD2
V: TRBV2
size: .
DNA: TGTGCCAGCAGCGCGACAAAGGGGTCCGCGATATCAAGCGGGGCATACGATGAGCAGTTCTTC
CDR3: CASSATKGSAISSGAYDEQFF

J: TRBJ1-2
D: TRBD1
V: TRBV20-1
size: .
DNA: TGCAGTGCTAGTCGGGGACAGGGGACCTATGGCTACACCTTC
CDR3: CSASRGQGTYGYTF

J: TRBJ1-2
D: TRBD1
V: TRBV4-2
size: once
DNA: TGTGCCAGCAGCCAAGGGGGCGGGACAGGGGCCTTAGGCTACACCTTC
CDR3: CASSQGGGTGALGYTF

J: TRBJ2-7
D: .
V: TRBV28
size: few
DNA: TGTGCCAGCAGCCGCAGGGATTACGAGCAGTACTTC
CDR3: CASSRRDYEQYF

J: TRBJ1-2
D: .
V: TRBV9
size: .
DNA: TGTGCCAGCAGCTCAGGTGGTGTCATCTATGGCTACACCTTC
CDR3: CASSSGGVIYGYTF

J: TRBJ2-7
D: .
V: TRBV7-9
size: .
DNA: TGTGCCAGCAGCTTATTGAGGTGGGACAAGTATTCCTACGAGCAGTACTTC
CDR3: CASSLLRWDKYSYEQYF

J: TRBJ2-1
D: TRBD1
V: TRBV5-1
size: .
DNA: TGCGCCAGCAGCCCCGGGACAGGGGTTAATATTGGGGTTGGGCAGTTCTTC
CDR3: CASSPGTGVNIGVGQFF

J: TRBJ2-1
D: TRBD2
V: TRBV6-1
size: .
DNA: TGTGCCAGCAGTGAAGCGCGGGAGTTCAATGAGCAGTTCTTC
CDR3: CASSEAREFNEQFF